Following are 2 T cell receptor beta chains from one sample sequenced in a study of blood T cells in healthy people across ages. A sample-barcoded 5' primer and a J-beta primer mix were used in a second PCR of about 7 to 12 cycles. One entry per CDR3 protein results from TCRdb running MiXCR on the 5' RACE reads. The table records around 650,000 distinct CDR3 sequences, 35% to 50% of them present only once. The sequenced sample consisted of blood. Receptor source: a man at least 80 years old in good health.

In its sample, this clonotype was seen a few times. The V and J genes are TRBV5-1 and TRBJ1-1; D gene uncertain. The germline V gene has CDR1 SGHRS and CDR2 YFSETQ. Trimming cost V 9 bases and J 1 base, with 13 bases left between them. The CDR3 spans 13 residues. The CDR3 is CATWKGRNTEAFF. The DNA of the CDR3 is TGCGCCACGTGGAAAGGGAGGAACACTGAAGCTTTCTTT.

The chain combines TRBV4-1 with TRBJ2-7, with D tentatively TRBD1 (6 bases). Germline lookup yields CDR1 MGHRA and CDR2 YSYEKL. V was clipped by 2 bases and J by 9 bases, with 17 bases between them. The CDR3 totals 14 residues. The CDR3 DNA reads TGCGCCAGCAGCCAAAACGCCAGGGGTGGAAGGCAGTACTTC. Residues: CASSQNARGGRQYF.